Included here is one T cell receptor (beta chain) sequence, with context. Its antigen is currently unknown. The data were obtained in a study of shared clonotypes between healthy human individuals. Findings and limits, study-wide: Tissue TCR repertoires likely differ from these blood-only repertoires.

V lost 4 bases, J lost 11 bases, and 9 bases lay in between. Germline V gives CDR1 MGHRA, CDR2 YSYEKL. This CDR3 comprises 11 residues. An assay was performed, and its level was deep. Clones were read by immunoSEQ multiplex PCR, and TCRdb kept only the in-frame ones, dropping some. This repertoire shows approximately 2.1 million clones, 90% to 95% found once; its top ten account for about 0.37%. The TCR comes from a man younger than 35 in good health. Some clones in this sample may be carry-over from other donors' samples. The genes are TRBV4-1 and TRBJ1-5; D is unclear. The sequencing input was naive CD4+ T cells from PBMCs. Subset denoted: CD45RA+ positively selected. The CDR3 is CASSPRGSQHF. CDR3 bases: TGCGCCAGCAGCCCTCGTGGGTCCCAGCATTTT.